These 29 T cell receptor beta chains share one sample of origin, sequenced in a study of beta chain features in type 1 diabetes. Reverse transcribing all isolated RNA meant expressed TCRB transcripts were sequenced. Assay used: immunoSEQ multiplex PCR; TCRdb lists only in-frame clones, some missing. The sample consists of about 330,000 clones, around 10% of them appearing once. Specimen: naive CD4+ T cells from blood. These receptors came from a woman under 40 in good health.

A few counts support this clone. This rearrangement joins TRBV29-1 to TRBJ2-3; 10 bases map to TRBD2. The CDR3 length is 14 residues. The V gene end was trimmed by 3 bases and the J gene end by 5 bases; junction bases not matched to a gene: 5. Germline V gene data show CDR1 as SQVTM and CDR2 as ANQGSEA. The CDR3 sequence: CSVDLAGEGDTQYF. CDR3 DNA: TGCAGCGTTGACCTAGCGGGAGAGGGAGATACGCAGTATTTT.

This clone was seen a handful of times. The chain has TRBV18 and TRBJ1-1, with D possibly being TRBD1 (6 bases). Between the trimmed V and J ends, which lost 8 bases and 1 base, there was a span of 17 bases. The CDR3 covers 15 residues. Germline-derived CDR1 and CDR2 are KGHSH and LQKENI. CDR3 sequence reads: CASTYDGQPNTEAFF. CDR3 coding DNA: TGTGCCAGCACCTACGACGGACAGCCGAACACTGAAGCTTTCTTT. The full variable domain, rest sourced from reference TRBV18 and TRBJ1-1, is NAGVMQNPRHLVRRRGQEARLRCSPMKGHSHVYWYRQLPEEGLKFMVYLQKENIIDESGMPKERFSAEFPKEGPSILRIQQVVRGDSAAYFCASTYDGQPNTEAFFGQGTRLTVV.

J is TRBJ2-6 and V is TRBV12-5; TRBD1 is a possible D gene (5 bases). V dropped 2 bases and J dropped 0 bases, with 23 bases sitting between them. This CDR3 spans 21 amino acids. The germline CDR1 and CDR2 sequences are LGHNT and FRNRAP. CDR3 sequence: CASGLIETVQSPLSGANVLTF. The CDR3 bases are TGTGCTAGTGGTTTGATCGAGACAGTACAGTCCCCCCTCTCTGGGGCCAACGTCCTGACTTTC.

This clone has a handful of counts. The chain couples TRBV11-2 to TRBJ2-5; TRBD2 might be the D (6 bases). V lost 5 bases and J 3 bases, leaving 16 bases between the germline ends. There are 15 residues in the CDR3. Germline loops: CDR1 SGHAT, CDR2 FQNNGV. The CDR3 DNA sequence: TGTGCCAGCAGCCTTCCCCTAGCGTTCGAAGAGACCCAGTACTTC. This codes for CASSLPLAFEETQYF.

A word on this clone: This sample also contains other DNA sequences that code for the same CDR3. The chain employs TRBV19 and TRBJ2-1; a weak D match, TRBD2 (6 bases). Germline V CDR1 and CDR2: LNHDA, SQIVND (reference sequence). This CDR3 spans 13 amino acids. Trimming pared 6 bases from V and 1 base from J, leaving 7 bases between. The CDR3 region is CASSGSSYNEQFF. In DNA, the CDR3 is TGTGCCAGTAGCGGGAGTTCCTACAATGAGCAGTTCTTC.

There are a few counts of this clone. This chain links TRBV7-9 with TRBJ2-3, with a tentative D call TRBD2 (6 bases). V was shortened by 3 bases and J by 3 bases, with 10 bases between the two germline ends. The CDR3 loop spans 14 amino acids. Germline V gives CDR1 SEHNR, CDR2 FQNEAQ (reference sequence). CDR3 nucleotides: TGTGCCAGCAGCTTCTCACTAGCTACAGATACGCAGTATTTT. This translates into CASSFSLATDTQYF.

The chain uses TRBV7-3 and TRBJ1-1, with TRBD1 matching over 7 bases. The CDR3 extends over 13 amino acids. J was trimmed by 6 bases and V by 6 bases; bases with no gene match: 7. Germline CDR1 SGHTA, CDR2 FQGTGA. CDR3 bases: TGTGCCAGCAGGTTTGACAGGGCGTCTGAAGCTTTCTTT. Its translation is CASRFDRASEAFF.

The CDR3, as DNA: TGTGCCAGCAGTTCGGTTGACGAGAGCGCGAACACCGGGGAGCTGTTTTTT. This translates into CASSSVDESANTGELFF. The genes are TRBV28 and TRBJ2-2; D not certain. CDR3 length: 17 amino acids. V shed 4 bases and J shed 0 bases, with 15 bases lying between them. From germline, CDR1 is MDHEN and CDR2 SYDVKM.

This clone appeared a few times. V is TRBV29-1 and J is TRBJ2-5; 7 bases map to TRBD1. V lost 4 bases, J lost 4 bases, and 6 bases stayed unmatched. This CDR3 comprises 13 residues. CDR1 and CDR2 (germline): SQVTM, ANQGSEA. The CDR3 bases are TGCAGCGTTGTGCAAGGGGGCAGAGAGACCCAGTACTTC. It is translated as CSVVQGGRETQYF.

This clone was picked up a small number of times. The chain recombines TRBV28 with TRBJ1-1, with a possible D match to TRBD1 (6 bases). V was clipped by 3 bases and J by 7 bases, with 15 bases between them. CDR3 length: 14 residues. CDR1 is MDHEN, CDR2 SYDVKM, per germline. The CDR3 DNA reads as TGTGCCAGCAGTTTGTTAGCAGGGGAGTTTGAAGCTTTCTTT. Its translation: CASSLLAGEFEAFF.

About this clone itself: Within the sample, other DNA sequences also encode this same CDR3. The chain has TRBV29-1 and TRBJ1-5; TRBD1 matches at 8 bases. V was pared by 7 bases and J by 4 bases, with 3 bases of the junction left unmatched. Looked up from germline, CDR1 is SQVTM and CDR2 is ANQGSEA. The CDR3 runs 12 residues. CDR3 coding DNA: TGCAGCGCTGGACAGGGTAATCAGCCCCAGCATTTT. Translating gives CSAGQGNQPQHF.

The CDR3 DNA sequence: TGTGCCAGCAGCAAAGGGGAGGGCAGGGAGAACACTGAAGCTTTCTTT. Protein product: CASSKGEGRENTEAFF. V is TRBV21-1 and J is TRBJ1-1. TRBV21-1 constitutes a pseudogene. The CDR3 loop spans 16 amino acids.

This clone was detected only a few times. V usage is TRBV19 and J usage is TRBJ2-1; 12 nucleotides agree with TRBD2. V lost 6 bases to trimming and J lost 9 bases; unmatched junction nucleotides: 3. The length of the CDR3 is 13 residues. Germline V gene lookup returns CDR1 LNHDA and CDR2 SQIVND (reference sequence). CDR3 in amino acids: CASRTSGSGEQFF. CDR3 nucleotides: TGTGCCAGTAGGACTAGCGGGAGTGGTGAGCAGTTCTTC.

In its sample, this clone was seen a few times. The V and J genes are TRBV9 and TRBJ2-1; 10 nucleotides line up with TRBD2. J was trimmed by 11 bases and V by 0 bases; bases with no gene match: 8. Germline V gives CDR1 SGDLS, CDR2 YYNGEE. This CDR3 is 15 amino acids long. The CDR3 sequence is CASSVEASGRPKQFF. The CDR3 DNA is TGTGCCAGCAGCGTAGAGGCTAGCGGGAGACCTAAGCAGTTCTTC.

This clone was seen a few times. The CDR3 region has the DNA TGTGCCAGCAGTTCCCCGGGACAGGGGAATGAAAAACTGTTTTTT. Translation gives CASSSPGQGNEKLFF. This sequence joins TRBV6-5 and TRBJ1-4; 10 bases agree with TRBD1. In germline, CDR1 is MNHEY, CDR2 SVGAGI. The CDR3 spans 15 residues. The J segment lost 5 bases and the V segment lost 4 bases, leaving 4 bases of the junction unmatched.

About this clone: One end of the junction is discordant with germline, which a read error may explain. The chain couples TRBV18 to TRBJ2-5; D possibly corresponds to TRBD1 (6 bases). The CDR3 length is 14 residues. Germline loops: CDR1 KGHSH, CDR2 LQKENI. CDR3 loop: CASSPARDTSRENF. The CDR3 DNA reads TGTGCCAGCTCACCTGCCCGGGACACCTCCCGCGAGAACTTC.

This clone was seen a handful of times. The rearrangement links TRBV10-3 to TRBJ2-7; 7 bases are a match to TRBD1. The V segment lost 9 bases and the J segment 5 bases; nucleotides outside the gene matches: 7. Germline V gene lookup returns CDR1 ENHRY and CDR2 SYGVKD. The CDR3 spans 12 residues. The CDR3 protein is CAIQTGSNEQYF. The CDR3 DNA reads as TGTGCCATTCAGACAGGGAGCAACGAGCAGTACTTC.

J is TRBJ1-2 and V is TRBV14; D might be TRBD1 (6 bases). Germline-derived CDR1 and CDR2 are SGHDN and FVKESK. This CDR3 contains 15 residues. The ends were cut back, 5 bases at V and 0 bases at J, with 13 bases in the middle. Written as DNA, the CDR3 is TGTGCCAGCAGCACTAGGGGGAGAGCTAACTATGGCTACACCTTC. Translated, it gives CASSTRGRANYGYTF.

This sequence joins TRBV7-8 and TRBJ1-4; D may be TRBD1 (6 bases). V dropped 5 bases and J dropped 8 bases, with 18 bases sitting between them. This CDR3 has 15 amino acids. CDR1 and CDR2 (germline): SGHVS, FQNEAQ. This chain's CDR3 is CASSPRLQGWEKLFF. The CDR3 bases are TGTGCCAGCAGCCCCCGACTACAGGGATGGGAAAAACTGTTTTTT.

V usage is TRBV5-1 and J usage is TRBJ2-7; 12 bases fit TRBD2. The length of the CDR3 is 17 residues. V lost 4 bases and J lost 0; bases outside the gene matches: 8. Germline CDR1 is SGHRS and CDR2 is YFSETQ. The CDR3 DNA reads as TGCGCCAGCAGCGTGGGGACTAGCGGGCCCAGCTCCTACGAGCAGTACTTC. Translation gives CASSVGTSGPSSYEQYF.

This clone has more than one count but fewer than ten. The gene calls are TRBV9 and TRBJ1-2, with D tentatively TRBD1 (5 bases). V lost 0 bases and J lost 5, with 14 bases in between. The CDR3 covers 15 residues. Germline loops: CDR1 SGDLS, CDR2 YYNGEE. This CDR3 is CASSVAEGALYGYTF. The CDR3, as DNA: TGTGCCAGCAGCGTAGCTGAAGGGGCCTTATATGGCTACACCTTC.

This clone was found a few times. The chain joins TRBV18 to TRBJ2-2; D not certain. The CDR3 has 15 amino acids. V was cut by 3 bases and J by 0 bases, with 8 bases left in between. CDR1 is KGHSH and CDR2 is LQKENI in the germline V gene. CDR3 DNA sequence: TGTGCCAGCTCACCGGGCAGCACGAACACCGGGGAGCTGTTTTTT. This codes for CASSPGSTNTGELFF.

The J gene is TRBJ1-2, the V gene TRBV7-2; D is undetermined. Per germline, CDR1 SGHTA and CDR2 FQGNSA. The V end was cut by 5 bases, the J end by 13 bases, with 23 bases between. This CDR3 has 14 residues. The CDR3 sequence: CASSRQEFAVIGTF. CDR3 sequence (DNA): TGTGCCAGCAGCCGCCAAGAGTTCGCGGTTATCGGCACCTTC.

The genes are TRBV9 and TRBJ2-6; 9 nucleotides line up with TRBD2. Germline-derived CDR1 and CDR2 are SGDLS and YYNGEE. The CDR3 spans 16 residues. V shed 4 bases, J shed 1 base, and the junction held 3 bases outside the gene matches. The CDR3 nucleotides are TGTGCCAGCAGCCTAGCGGGAACGTCTGGGGCCAACGTCCTGACTTTC. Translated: CASSLAGTSGANVLTF.

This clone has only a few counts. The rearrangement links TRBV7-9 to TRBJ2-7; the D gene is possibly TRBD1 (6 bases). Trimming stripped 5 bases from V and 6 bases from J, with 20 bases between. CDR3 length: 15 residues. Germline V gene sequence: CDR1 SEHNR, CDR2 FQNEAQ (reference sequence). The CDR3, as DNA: TGTGCCAGCAGCATCCAAGCAGGGGTCCGGGGCGAGCAGTACTTC. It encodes CASSIQAGVRGEQYF.

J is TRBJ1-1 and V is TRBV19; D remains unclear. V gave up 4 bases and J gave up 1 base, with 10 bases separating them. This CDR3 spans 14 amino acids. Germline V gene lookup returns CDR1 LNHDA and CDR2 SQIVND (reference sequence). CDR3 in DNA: TGTGCCAGTAGTACCGGACGGGAGAACACTGAAGCTTTCTTT. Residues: CASSTGRENTEAFF.

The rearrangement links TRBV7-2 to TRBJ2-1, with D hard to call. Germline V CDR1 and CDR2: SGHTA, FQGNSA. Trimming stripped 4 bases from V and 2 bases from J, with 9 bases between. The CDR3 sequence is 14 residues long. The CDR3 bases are TGTGCCAGCAGCTCCGTTAGAACCTACAATGAGCAGTTCTTC. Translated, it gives CASSSVRTYNEQFF.

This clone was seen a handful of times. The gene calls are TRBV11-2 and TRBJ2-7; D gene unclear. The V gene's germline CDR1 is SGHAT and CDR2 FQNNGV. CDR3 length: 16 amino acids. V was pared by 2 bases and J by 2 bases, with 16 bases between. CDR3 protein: CASSLISVTATYEQYF. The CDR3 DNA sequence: TGTGCCAGCAGCTTAATATCCGTGACTGCGACCTACGAGCAGTACTTC.

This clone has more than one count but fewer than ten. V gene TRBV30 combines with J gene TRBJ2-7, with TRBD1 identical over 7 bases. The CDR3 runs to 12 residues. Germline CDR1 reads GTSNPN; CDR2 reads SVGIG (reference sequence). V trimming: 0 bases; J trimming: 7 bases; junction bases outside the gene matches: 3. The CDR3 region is CAWSVGGEEQYF. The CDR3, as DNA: TGTGCCTGGAGTGTAGGGGGCGAAGAGCAGTACTTC.